This TCR beta chain was recorded in a study of post-analysis software for immune sequencing data. Overall study results and limits: Four to six TRBV segments (TRBV5-6, TRBV5-1 and TRBV20-1 among them) occurred more frequently in patients than in controls.

Regarding this clonotype: The antigen is undetermined.

The germline CDR1 and CDR2 sequences are SGHTA and FQGNSA. The CDR3 extends over 15 amino acids. The V end was cut by 3 bases, the J end by 2 bases, with 11 bases between. cDNA libraries of TCR beta carried unique molecular identifiers. With roughly 0.9 to 11 million T cells as the source, approximately 500,000 cDNA molecules resulted. TCRdb reprocessed the PCR reads via MiXCR and lists one record per CDR3 protein. This sample has around 700,000 distinct CDR3 sequences, with more than 50% found just once. This chain connects TRBV7-2 to TRBJ1-5; D not certain. The receptor's source is a girl aged 2-10 years with multiple sclerosis. Sequencing was carried out using blood. CDR3 loop: CASSFIGPGNQPQHF. The CDR3 nucleotides are TGTGCCAGCAGCTTCATAGGACCGGGCAATCAGCCCCAGCATTTT.